This TCR beta chain was identified during a study of T cells expressing NK-cell markers. Germline CDR1 LNHDA, CDR2 SQIVND (reference sequence). This CDR3 contains 14 residues. Each CDR3 protein gets one entry in TCRdb, which reprocessed the 5' RACE reads and gives no DNA. The table lists 550,000 or so distinct CDR3 sequences. This sequence was found in a man in his late teens or twenties in good health. V and J are TRBV19 and TRBJ2-5; the D gene TCRdb calls, TRBD1, cannot be checked with no DNA. Source material: blood T cells: a sorted CD56 or NKG2C T cell subset, CD4+ or CD8+ T cells, or bulk PBMC T cells (not recorded which). This chain's CDR3 is CASRRGGQQETQYF.